One sample yielded the 14 T cell receptor beta chains listed below, sequenced in a study of blood T cell repertoires in COVID-19. The repertoire was sequenced with immunoSEQ multiplex PCR; TCRdb's copy has only in-frame clones and lacks some. The repertoire holds fewer than 25,000 clones, 89% seen once, with 9% to 10% in the top ten. Sequenced material: peripheral blood. The receptors shown here come from a man aged 70-80 years with acute or convalescent COVID-19.

The chain is built from TRBV5-1 and TRBJ1-1; tentative D call: TRBD1 (5 bases). Per germline, CDR1 SGHRS and CDR2 YFSETQ. The CDR3 consists of 15 residues. V was shortened by 0 bases and J by 1 base, with 10 bases between the two germline ends. The CDR3 region has the DNA TGCGCCAGCAGCTTGGACGGACACCCGAACACTGAAGCTTTCTTT. It is translated as CASSLDGHPNTEAFF.

V and J are TRBV14 and TRBJ2-3, with 8 bases matching TRBD1. Germline CDR1 SGHDN, CDR2 FVKESK. The CDR3 contains 15 residues. The J segment lost 6 bases and the V segment lost 1 base, leaving 6 bases of the junction unmatched. The CDR3 DNA follows: TGTGCCAGCAGCCAAGGGGACAGGCACGCGGATACGCAGTATTTT. Its translation is CASSQGDRHADTQYF.

The rearrangement links TRBV5-1 to TRBJ2-3, with D possibly matching TRBD1 (5 bases). This CDR3 is 15 amino acids long. Per the germline V gene, CDR1 is SGHRS and CDR2 is YFSETQ. V lost 0 bases to trimming and J lost 1 base, with 9 bases between them. This CDR3 reads CASSLVGAGTDTQYF. The CDR3 region has the DNA TGCGCCAGCAGCTTGGTTGGGGCGGGCACAGATACGCAGTATTTT.

This chain connects TRBV19 to TRBJ1-5; 10 positions match TRBD1. With 5 bases clipped from V and 6 bases from J, the junction kept 1 base outside the gene matches. The CDR3 spans 13 residues. Per the germline V gene, CDR1 is LNHDA and CDR2 is SQIVND (reference sequence). The CDR3 spells CASSGTGVQPQHF. The CDR3 nucleotides read TGTGCCAGTAGTGGGACAGGGGTTCAGCCCCAGCATTTT.

The V call is TRBV12-3 or TRBV12-4, the J call TRBJ2-2, with unresolved D. Trimming removed 5 bases at V and 5 bases at J, with 3 bases between. This CDR3 is built from 11 residues. The CDR3 loop is CASSQTGELFF. DNA of the CDR3: TGTGCCAGCAGTCAAACCGGGGAGCTGTTTTTT.

The V call is TRBV13, the J call TRBJ2-7, with TRBD1 matching 9 bases. This CDR3 spans 14 amino acids. V lost 5 bases and J lost 3; bases outside the gene matches: 5. The V gene's germline CDR1 is PRHDT and CDR2 FYEKMQ (reference sequence). The CDR3 DNA is TGTGCCAGCAGCGCCCGGGACAGGGACTACGAGCAGTACTTC. It encodes CASSARDRDYEQYF.

This clone was detected only a few times. V and J are TRBV2 and TRBJ2-3; possible D gene TRBD2, 5 bases. Germline V gives CDR1 SNHLY, CDR2 FYNNEI. V lost 2 bases and J lost 6, with 18 bases in between. CDR3 length: 16 amino acids. The CDR3 DNA follows: TGTGCCAGCAGTGAAAATGTCCCCCAGGCTAGCGATACGCAGTATTTT. Encoded protein: CASSENVPQASDTQYF.

This clone was counted a single time. This chain joins TRBV6-6 and TRBJ2-3, with 10 bases identical to TRBD1. The germline V gene encodes CDR1 MNHNY and CDR2 SVGAGI (reference sequence). This CDR3 region has 15 residues. The J segment lost 8 bases and the V segment lost 6 bases, leaving 11 bases of the junction unmatched. The CDR3 DNA sequence: TGTGCCAGCAGCTCCGGGACAGGGGAGTGGGGTACGCAGTATTTT. Its protein product is CASSSGTGEWGTQYF.

This chain links TRBV28 with TRBJ2-6; D is unclear. There are 19 residues in the CDR3. Germline assignment: CDR1 MDHEN and CDR2 SYDVKM. Between the trimmed V and J ends, which lost 4 bases and 0 bases, there was a span of 19 bases. The CDR3: CASSSSGLSISSGANVLTF. CDR3 in DNA: TGTGCCAGCAGTTCTTCTGGGCTATCTATAAGCTCTGGGGCCAACGTCCTGACTTTC.

The chain has TRBV7-3 and TRBJ2-1; 8 bases are a match to TRBD1. In germline, CDR1 is SGHTA, CDR2 FQGTGA. After removal of 0 bases from V and 5 bases from J, the junction contained 3 bases not matched to a gene. The CDR3 consists of 15 residues. The CDR3 protein is CASSLTGQGDNEQFF. The CDR3 DNA is TGTGCCAGCAGCTTAACCGGACAGGGAGACAATGAGCAGTTCTTC.

The chain combines TRBV24-1 with TRBJ2-5, with 7 bases that match TRBD1. The V segment lost 5 bases and the J segment 1 base; nucleotides outside the gene matches: 9. The CDR3 length is 16 residues. Germline V lookup: CDR1 KGHDR, CDR2 SFDVKD. The CDR3 spells CATSAARKGAQETQYF. In DNA, the CDR3 is TGTGCCACCAGTGCAGCGAGGAAGGGGGCCCAAGAGACCCAGTACTTC.

The rearrangement joins TRBV6-1 to TRBJ2-7; TRBD2 matches at 9 bases. With 4 bases clipped from V and 0 bases from J, the junction kept 10 bases outside the gene matches. Germline V gene lookup returns CDR1 MNHNS and CDR2 SASEGT. This CDR3 region has 17 residues. The CDR3 DNA reads TGTGCCAGCAGTGCTCTTATCCCTAGCGGGGCCTCCTACGAGCAGTACTTC. Its translation: CASSALIPSGASYEQYF.

V usage is TRBV24-1 and J usage is TRBJ1-1, with D possibly TRBD1 on 6 matching bases. V was pared by 4 bases and J by 5 bases, with 10 bases between. In germline, CDR1 is KGHDR, CDR2 SFDVKD. This CDR3 comprises 13 residues. CDR3 DNA: TGTGCCACCAGTGACAGGGGAAGGACTGAAGCTTTCTTT. Its translation: CATSDRGRTEAFF.

The chain has TRBV5-6 and TRBJ1-6, with D possibly being TRBD1 (6 bases). CDR1 and CDR2 (germline): SGHDT, YYEEEE. This CDR3 has 16 amino acids. V shed 4 bases and J shed 4 bases, with 15 bases lying between them. The CDR3 DNA sequence: TGTGCCAGCAGCACGGGGGGGCCCGGATATAATTCACCCCTCCACTTT. Its translation is CASSTGGPGYNSPLHF. Together with reference TRBV5-6 and TRBJ1-6, the CDR3 gives the full variable domain: DAGVTQSPTHLIKTRGQQVTLRCSPKSGHDTVSWYQQALGQGPQFIFQYYEEEERQRGNFPDRFSGHQFPNYSSELNVNALLLGDSALYLCASSTGGPGYNSPLHFGNGTRLTVT.